This T cell receptor (beta chain) was profiled in a study of T-cell reconstitution after alpha-beta-depleted transplantation in children (dated by TCRdb to between 2015 and 2016). Broadly, across the study: Using TCR repertoire profiling, the study followed T-cell immune reconstitution in a quantitative way in children after TCRalphabeta/CD19-depleted allogeneic hematopoietic cell transplantation. The paper as a whole reports these results and caveats: In some patients, the high TCRbeta diversity seen at day 60 was put down to recipient T cells and intrathymic progenitors that had survived conditioning. Over the following months the frequencies of hyperexpanded clones went down, and after one year T-cell counts and TCRbeta diversity were mostly credited to newly produced T cells. Apparently early alphabetaT-cell count recovery about two months after transplant reportedly relied on only several hundred rapidly expanded clones derived from non-depleted graft cells.

The library was made by PCR. TCRdb shows the sequencer as Illumina HiSeq 2500. To normalize quantification of the TCRbeta repertoire, the TCR libraries were built with molecular barcoding that relied on unique molecular identifiers. The raw public data were reprocessed by TCRdb itself: fastp quality trimming at Q25, MiXCR clonotype calling, in-frame beta chains only. CDR3 protein sequences are deduplicated, and each keeps its most common genes and DNA. The sample contains around 580,000 distinct CDR3 sequences, 23% of them found a single time. Around 14% of the sample rests with the top ten. This clonotype has more than one count but fewer than ten. Its antigen remains unidentified. Per-base quality was not reported, and no clone a single base away is much larger than it. Explained via the paper, the treatment or condition label denotes: allogeneic hematopoietic cell transplantation with graft depleted of TCRalphabeta T cells and CD19 B cells. TCRalphabeta/CD19-depleted allogeneic hematopoietic cell grafts were given to the transplant recipients, all of whom were children.

CDR1 and CDR2 are drawn from the germline V gene: MNHEY, SVGEGT. The germline V and J ends show losses of 8 bases and 3 bases respectively, and no gene match explains 3 bases of the junction. The CDR3 sequence holds 13 residues, the cysteine and phenylalanine included. CDR3 DNA only is kept here, 39 bases in frame from base 1. The receptor comes from a boy in the first two years of life who had a stem cell transplant for acute myeloid leukemia, so the T cells may come from the graft donor. The V and J genes are TRBV6-2 or TRBV6-3 and TRBJ2-1; TRBD1 fits 8 bases in the junction. The input for sequencing was PBMCs, mostly from graft donor cells, taken 360 days after TCRalphabeta/CD19-depleted stem cell transplant. CDR3 sequence: CASQGAYYNEQFF. The nucleotides are TGTGCCAGCCAGGGGGCGTACTACAATGAGCAGTTCTTC.